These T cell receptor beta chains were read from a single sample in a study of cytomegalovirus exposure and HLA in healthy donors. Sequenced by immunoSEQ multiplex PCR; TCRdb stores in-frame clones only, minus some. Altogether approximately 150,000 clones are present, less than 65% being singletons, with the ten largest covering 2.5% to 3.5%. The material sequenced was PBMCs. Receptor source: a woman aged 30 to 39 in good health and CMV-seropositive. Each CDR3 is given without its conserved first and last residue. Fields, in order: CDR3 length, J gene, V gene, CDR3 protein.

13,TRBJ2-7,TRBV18,ASSPPSGSPYEQY
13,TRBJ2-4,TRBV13,ASSDLGQGANIQY
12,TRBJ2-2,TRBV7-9,ASSQDSYTGELF
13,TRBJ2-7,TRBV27,ASSWGTSGNYEQY
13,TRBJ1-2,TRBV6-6,ASSYWGDPNYGYT
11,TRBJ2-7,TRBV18,ASSPGTQDEQY
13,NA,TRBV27,ASSSGPSGSYEQY
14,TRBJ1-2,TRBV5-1,ASSLGGAGGIDGYT
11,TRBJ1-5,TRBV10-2,ASSPGGRQPQH
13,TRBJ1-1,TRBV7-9,ASSLAGTGDTEAF
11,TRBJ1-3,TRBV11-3,ASSSSVGNTIY
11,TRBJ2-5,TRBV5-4,ASHPKGGETQY
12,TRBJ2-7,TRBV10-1,ASSPFVGSYEQY
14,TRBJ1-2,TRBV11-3,ASSLVAGGPNYGYT
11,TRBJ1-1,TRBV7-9,ASSRGGNTEAF
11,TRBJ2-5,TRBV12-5,ASGLGGGESQY
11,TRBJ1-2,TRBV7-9,ASSQTGLYGYT
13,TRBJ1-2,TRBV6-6,ASRGSDSTNYGYT
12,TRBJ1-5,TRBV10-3,AISEGVSNQPQH
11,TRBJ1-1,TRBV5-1,ASSLGTATEAF
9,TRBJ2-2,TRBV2,ASTQSGELF
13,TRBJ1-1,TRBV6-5,ASSTTGDPKAEAF
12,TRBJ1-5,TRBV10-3,AISRDNGDQPQH
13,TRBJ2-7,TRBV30,AWCSFSGNSYEQY
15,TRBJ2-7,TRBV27,ASSLSFWGGGTHEQY
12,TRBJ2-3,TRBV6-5,ASSYWEGADTQY
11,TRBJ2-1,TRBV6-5,ASSFAGMNEQF
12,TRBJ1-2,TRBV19,ASRRQGVKDGYT
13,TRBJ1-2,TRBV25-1,ASSESQGGGYGYT
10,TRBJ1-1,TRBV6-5,ANPGTPPEAF
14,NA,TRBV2,ASSELGTVPSYEQY
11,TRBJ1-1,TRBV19,ASSIGGGSEAF
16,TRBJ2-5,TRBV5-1,ASSLARTSGRSGETQY
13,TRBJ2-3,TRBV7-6,ASRQGRGATDTQY
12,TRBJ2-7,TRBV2,ASRDREEGYEQY
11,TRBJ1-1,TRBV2,ASSAEGNTEAF
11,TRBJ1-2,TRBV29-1,SVSRDTNYGYP
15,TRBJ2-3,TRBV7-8,ASSLVRGGGRTDTQY
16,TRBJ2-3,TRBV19,ASSIGVFTSGSMDTQY
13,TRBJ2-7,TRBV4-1,ASSHGQGGSYEQY
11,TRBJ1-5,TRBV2,ASSGQLGQPQH
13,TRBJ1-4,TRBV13,ASSPTGSPNEKLF
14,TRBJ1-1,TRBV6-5,ASSYRGAAGGPEAF
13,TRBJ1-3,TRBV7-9,ASSTRTGGGNTIY
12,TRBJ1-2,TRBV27,ASSTGRTSYGYT
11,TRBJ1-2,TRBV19,ASSPGAASGYT
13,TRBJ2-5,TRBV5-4,ASSPRGSPLETQY
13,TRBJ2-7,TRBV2,ASSENLSRTYEQY
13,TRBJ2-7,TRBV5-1,ASSLVSFLPYEQY
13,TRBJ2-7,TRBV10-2,ASSDGGSGPAAQY